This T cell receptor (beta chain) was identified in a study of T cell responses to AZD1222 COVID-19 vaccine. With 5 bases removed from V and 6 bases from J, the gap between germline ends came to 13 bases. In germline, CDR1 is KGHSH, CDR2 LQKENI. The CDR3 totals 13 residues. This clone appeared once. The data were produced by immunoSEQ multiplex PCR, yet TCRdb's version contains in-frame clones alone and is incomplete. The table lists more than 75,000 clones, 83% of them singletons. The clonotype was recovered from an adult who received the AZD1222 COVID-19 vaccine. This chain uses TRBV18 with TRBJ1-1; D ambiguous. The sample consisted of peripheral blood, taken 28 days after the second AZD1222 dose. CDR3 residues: CASSSTETSEAFF. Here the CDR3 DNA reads TGTGCCAGCTCATCAACAGAGACTTCTGAAGCTTTCTTT.